The sequence of this TCR beta chain was determined in a study of blood T cell repertoires in COVID-19. Study information: The United States, Italy and Spain provided the acute and convalescent COVID-19 samples. T cells, B-cell-depleted T cells, or PBMCs supplied cDNA or gDNA.

From germline, CDR1 is MNHEY and CDR2 SVGAGI. V lost 0 bases and J lost 3, with 11 bases in between. This CDR3 has 15 amino acids. Under the authors' procedure: For nucleated cells, counts were estimated from reference gene primer amplification. TCRdb's copy holds only in-frame clones and misses some; the assay was immunoSEQ multiplex PCR. V and J calls and clone size are as listed in that table; D and trimming were resolved from the DNA. Of approximately 94,000 clones in the sample, roughly four fifths were seen once. The sequence was collected from a human donor in a cohort sampled during active COVID-19. Sequencing was done on a sample of peripheral blood. The chain has TRBV6-5 and TRBJ1-2; D remains unclear. The CDR3 spells CASSYSLRVDYGYTF. The CDR3, as DNA: TGTGCCAGCAGTTACTCGTTGAGGGTTGACTATGGCTACACCTTC.